This entry lists 14 T cell receptor beta chains sequenced from one sample in a study of cytotoxic CD8 clonotypes in ibrutinib-treated CLL. Data came from immunoSEQ multiplex PCR; TCRdb stores just in-frame clones and leaves some out. The sample records hundreds of thousands of clones, roughly 74% being singletons. Sequences were derived from PBMCs, sampled after 24 months of ibrutinib treatment. Receptor source: a human donor with chronic lymphocytic leukemia.

The rearrangement uses TRBV4-1 and TRBJ1-2; TRBD1 agrees at 7 bases. This CDR3 is 15 amino acids long. Germline V gene sequence: CDR1 MGHRA, CDR2 YSYEKL. V gave up 0 bases and J gave up 3 bases; unmatched junction bases: 4. The CDR3 DNA reads as TGCGCCAGCAGCCAAGAAGGAGACAGGGACTATGGCTACACCTTC. Its translation: CASSQEGDRDYGYTF.

This clone has more than one count but fewer than ten. The genes are TRBV6-5 and TRBJ2-3; tentative D call: TRBD1 (6 bases). CDR3 length equals 15 residues. V was shortened by 6 bases and J by 1 base, with 14 bases between the two germline ends. Germline CDR1 and CDR2: MNHEY and SVGAGI. The CDR3 DNA reads TGTGCCAGCAGCCTAGGGACACCCCGCACAGATACGCAGTATTTT. Translation gives CASSLGTPRTDTQYF.

The chain carries TRBV6-5 and TRBJ2-7, with 7 bases identical to TRBD2. Germline CDR1 reads MNHEY; CDR2 reads SVGAGI. The CDR3 is 15 residues long. The V segment lost 7 bases and the J segment 3 bases; nucleotides outside the gene matches: 12. CDR3 sequence (DNA): TGTGCCAGCAAGAAACGCCTGGCGGGGGACTACGAGCAGTACTTC. It codes for CASKKRLAGDYEQYF.

J is TRBJ2-7 and V is TRBV2, with TRBD1 as a possible D gene (6 bases). This CDR3 contains 12 residues. Germline CDR1 reads SNHLY; CDR2 reads FYNNEI. V lost 7 bases and J lost 4, with 11 bases in between. The CDR3 DNA sequence: TGTGCCAGCACCCCGGACAGTTACGAGCAGTACTTC. Translating it yields CASTPDSYEQYF.

V usage is TRBV28 and J usage is TRBJ2-1; 7 bases line up with TRBD2. CDR1 and CDR2 (germline): MDHEN, SYDVKM. With 4 bases clipped from V and 7 bases from J, the junction kept 4 bases outside the gene matches. The CDR3 sequence is 13 residues long. Here the CDR3 DNA reads TGTGCCAGCAGTTCGGGACTACGGAATGAGCAGTTCTTC. This gives the protein CASSSGLRNEQFF.

This clone was detected only once. CDR3 DNA: TGTGCCAGCAGCTTGACGGTAATTGGCATTCAGTACTTC. Its protein is CASSLTVIGIQYF. The chain recombines TRBV5-8 with TRBJ2-4; D remains unclear. CDR1 is SGHTS and CDR2 is YDEGEE in the germline V gene. The V end was cut by 1 base, the J end by 9 bases, with 11 bases between. The CDR3 sequence is 13 residues long. Based on the CDR3 plus reference TRBV5-8 and TRBJ2-4, the full variable domain is EAGVTQSPTHLIKTRGQQATLRCSPISGHTSVYWYQQALGLGLQFLLWYDEGEERNRGNFPPRFSGRQFPNYSSELNVNALELEDSALYLCASSLTVIGIQYFGAGTRLSVL.

For the CDR3, the DNA is TGCGCCAGCAGCTCAGGAAGGCAGGGCTCCTACGAGCAGTACTTC. Translation: CASSSGRQGSYEQYF. This chain uses TRBV4-3 with TRBJ2-7; TRBD1 might be the D (5 bases). Germline lookup yields CDR1 LGHNA and CDR2 YSLEER. V shed 5 bases and J shed 0 bases, with 14 bases lying between them. The length of the CDR3 is 15 residues.

This clone was seen a few times. The V call is TRBV7-9, the J call TRBJ2-7, with D possibly being TRBD1 or TRBD2 (5 bases each). This CDR3 has 14 residues. Trimming shortened V by 5 bases and J by 3 bases, and 14 bases separated the two germline ends. Germline CDR1 is SEHNR and CDR2 is FQNEAQ (reference sequence). This chain's CDR3 is CASSPVGGGYEQYF. DNA of the CDR3: TGTGCCAGCAGCCCGGTCGGTGGGGGCTACGAGCAGTACTTC.

The chain joins TRBV6-5 to TRBJ2-1; D not resolved. V was pared by 0 bases and J by 3 bases, with 9 bases between. The CDR3 spans 15 residues. Germline loops: CDR1 MNHEY, CDR2 SVGAGI. CDR3 coding DNA: TGTGCCAGCAGTTACTCGGGTAACGACTACAATGAGCAGTTCTTC. This encodes CASSYSGNDYNEQFF.

The V gene is TRBV5-1, the J gene TRBJ2-7; tentative D call: TRBD1 (6 bases). The CDR3 length is 13 residues. Trimming left V 6 bases short and J 6 bases short, with 16 bases between. The germline CDR1 and CDR2 sequences are SGHRS and YFSETQ. The chain's CDR3 is CASNREQGREQYF. The DNA for the CDR3 is TGCGCCAGCAACAGGGAACAGGGCCGCGAGCAGTACTTC.

CDR3 nucleotides: TGTGCCAGCAGTTACTCGAGAGTCAGGGAGGCTTTCTTT. Its protein is CASSYSRVREAFF. The chain joins TRBV6-5 to TRBJ1-1; a weak D match, TRBD1 (5 bases). V shed 0 bases and J shed 11 bases, with 13 bases lying between them. Per germline, CDR1 MNHEY and CDR2 SVGAGI. The CDR3 consists of 13 residues.

This clone was seen a few times. V and J are TRBV5-4 and TRBJ1-2, with 8 bases fitting TRBD1. CDR3 length: 14 residues. Germline assignment: CDR1 SGHNT and CDR2 YYREEE (reference sequence). Trimming took 0 bases from V and 4 from J; bases not matched to a gene: 2. CDR3 protein: CASSLGQGSYGYTF. CDR3 nucleotide sequence: TGTGCCAGCAGCTTGGGACAGGGGAGCTATGGCTACACCTTC.

This clone appeared a few times. The rearrangement links TRBV27 to TRBJ2-1; D may be TRBD2 (5 bases). V dropped 5 bases and J dropped 7 bases, with 15 bases sitting between them. Germline lookup yields CDR1 MNHEY and CDR2 SMNVEV (reference sequence). This CDR3 spans 14 amino acids. CDR3 protein: CASSPWTGGNEQFF. CDR3 DNA: TGTGCCAGCAGTCCTTGGACTGGCGGGAATGAGCAGTTCTTC.

The chain combines TRBV28 with TRBJ1-5; D unresolved. V was trimmed by 7 bases and J by 9 bases, leaving 16 bases between them. This CDR3 contains 13 residues. Germline CDR1 reads MDHEN; CDR2 reads SYDVKM. The CDR3 DNA reads TGTGCCAGCACTCTATCCCCCCCTATGCCCCAGCATTTT. Amino acid sequence: CASTLSPPMPQHF.